This T cell receptor beta chain emerged from a study of cytomegalovirus exposure and HLA in healthy donors. A total of 12 residues make up the CDR3, ends included. Germline values: CDR1 KGHSH, CDR2 LQKENI. Details on this clone: Its antigen is unknown. This is likely a read error, given that the CDR3 carries no conserved phenylalanine or tryptophan at its end. The DNA is left out, because the CDR3 cannot be placed on it with certainty; the CDR3 is given as TCRdb lists it.

Study results and limitations: There were some V segments, including TRBV6-2 and TRBV6-3, excluded as indistinguishable.

Both 60 Vbeta primers and 13 Jbeta primers went into the PCR. The method was immunoSEQ multiplex PCR; TCRdb's version includes in-frame clones alone and lacks a portion of them. The table lists 140,000 to 150,000 clones, almost 85% of them singletons, with approximately 9.7% in the top ten. The chain is built from TRBV18 and TRBJ2-7; the table gives TRBD2 as D, unverified against the DNA. Sequenced sample: PBMCs. The sequence was collected from a woman in her fifties or sixties in good health and CMV-seropositive. CDR3 sequence reads: CASSMRLAGPPR.